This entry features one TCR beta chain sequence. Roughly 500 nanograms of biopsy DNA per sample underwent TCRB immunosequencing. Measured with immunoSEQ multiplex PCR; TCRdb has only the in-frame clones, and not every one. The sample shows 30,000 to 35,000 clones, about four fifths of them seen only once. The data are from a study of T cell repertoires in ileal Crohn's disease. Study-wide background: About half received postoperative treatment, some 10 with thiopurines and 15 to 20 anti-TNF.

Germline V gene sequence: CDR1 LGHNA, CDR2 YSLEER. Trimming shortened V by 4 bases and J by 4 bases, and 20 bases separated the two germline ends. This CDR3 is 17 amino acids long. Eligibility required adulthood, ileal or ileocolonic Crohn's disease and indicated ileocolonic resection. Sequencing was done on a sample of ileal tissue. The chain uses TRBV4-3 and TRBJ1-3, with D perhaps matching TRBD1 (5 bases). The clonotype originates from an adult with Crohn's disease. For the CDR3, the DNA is TGCGCCAGCAGCCGCCCCCCTGCGGGGGTTTGGGGAAACACCATATATTTT. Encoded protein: CASSRPPAGVWGNTIYF.